The clone carrying this T cell receptor beta chain was seen ten or more times. The CDR3 loop spans 17 amino acids. The V gene end was trimmed by 3 bases and the J gene end by 1 base; junction bases not matched to a gene: 5. RNA transcripts gave rise to amplified TCR beta CDR3 regions. TCR CDR3 underwent first-round RT-PCR with the HTBI primer set. TCRdb re-analysed the multiplex PCR reads in MiXCR, keeping a single row per CDR3 protein. The data hold around 500,000 distinct CDR3 sequences, with 15% to 20% observed a single time. This sample is part of a study of T cells in Graves' hyperthyroidism and ophthalmopathy.

The origin of this receptor is a woman in her twenties or thirties with Graves' ophthalmopathy. Source material: blood. The V and J genes are TRBV12-3 or TRBV12-4 and TRBJ2-6; TRBD1 matches at 8 bases. CDR3 DNA: TGTGCCAGCAGTTTGTGGACAGGGCTTTCTGGGGCCAACGTCCTGACTTTC. It codes for CASSLWTGLSGANVLTF.